This T cell receptor (beta chain) was captured by sequencing in a study of blood T cells in healthy people across ages. A minimum of 7 million PBMCs was isolated per sample. Primed by a sample-barcoded 5' primer and a J-beta primer mix, a second PCR proceeded for 7 to 11 cycles. TCRdb recomputed calls from the 5' RACE reads with MiXCR, one row per CDR3 protein. The table lists around 900,000 distinct CDR3 sequences, 51% of them singletons. Germline V CDR1 and CDR2: DFQATT, SNEGSKA (reference sequence). This CDR3 is 11 amino acids long. The germline V and J ends were trimmed by 0 bases and 10 bases, with 9 bases remaining between them. Concerning this clonotype: The antigen is not known.

Study-level results: Roughly linear age-related decline in beta diversity appeared, significant by age about 40.

The sequenced material came from blood. This TCR came from an older woman in good health. V gene TRBV20-1 combines with J gene TRBJ1-1, with unresolved D. CDR3 coding DNA: TGCAGTGCTAGAGATTTGTGGGCAGCTTTCTTT. It is translated as CSARDLWAAFF.